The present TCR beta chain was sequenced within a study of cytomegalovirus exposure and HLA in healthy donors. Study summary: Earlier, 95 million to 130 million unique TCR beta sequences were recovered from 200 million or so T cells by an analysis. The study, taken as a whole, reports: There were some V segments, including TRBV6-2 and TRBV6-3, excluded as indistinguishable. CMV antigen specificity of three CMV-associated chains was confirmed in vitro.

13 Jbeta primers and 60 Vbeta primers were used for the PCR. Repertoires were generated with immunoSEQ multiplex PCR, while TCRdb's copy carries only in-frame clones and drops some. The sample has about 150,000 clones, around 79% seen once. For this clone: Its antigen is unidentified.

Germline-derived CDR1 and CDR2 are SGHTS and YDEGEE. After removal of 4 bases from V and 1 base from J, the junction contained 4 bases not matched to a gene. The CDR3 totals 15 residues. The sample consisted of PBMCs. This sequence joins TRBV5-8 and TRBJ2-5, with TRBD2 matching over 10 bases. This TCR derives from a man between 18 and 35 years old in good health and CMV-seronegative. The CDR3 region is CASSLAGEIQETQYF. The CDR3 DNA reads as TGTGCCAGCAGCCTAGCGGGGGAAATCCAAGAGACCCAGTACTTC.